These 9 T cell receptor beta chains share one sample of origin, sequenced in a study of CD8 T cells in ankylosing spondylitis. TCRdb itself ran the 5' RACE reads through MiXCR, one entry per CDR3 protein. The sample lists about 250,000 distinct CDR3 sequences, over 9.5% occurring once. Sequenced input: blood, either unsorted or a sorted T cell fraction (not recorded which). These receptors all come from a male donor with ankylosing spondylitis or in good health (not recorded which).

This clonotype was seen a handful of times. The rearrangement uses TRBV6-1 and TRBJ2-1; D gene ambiguous. Trimming removed 6 bases at V and 4 bases at J, with 16 bases between. CDR1 and CDR2 from the germline V gene are MNHNS and SASEGT. This CDR3 is 15 amino acids long. This CDR3 is CASRGSVRLYNEQFF. The DNA of the CDR3 is TGTGCCAGCAGAGGAAGCGTAAGGTTATACAATGAGCAGTTCTTC.

This clonotype appeared many times. J is TRBJ2-3 and V is TRBV5-1; D not certain. The CDR3 extends over 14 amino acids. Between the trimmed V and J ends, which lost 4 bases and 0 bases, there was a span of 9 bases. The germline CDR1 and CDR2 sequences are SGHRS and YFSETQ. The CDR3 nucleotides read TGCGCCAGCAGCGCCAGCTCTAGCACAGATACGCAGTATTTT. It encodes CASSASSSTDTQYF.

The rearrangement links TRBV29-1 to TRBJ1-2; D remains unclear. Germline V gene sequence: CDR1 SQVTM, CDR2 ANQGSEA. This CDR3 region has 11 residues. Trimming shortened V by 4 bases and J by 4 bases, and 7 bases separated the two germline ends. This CDR3 is CSVAQIYGYTF. In DNA, the CDR3 is TGCAGCGTTGCTCAGATCTATGGCTACACCTTC.

The chain carries TRBV7-6 and TRBJ2-7; 9 bases match TRBD2. CDR1 and CDR2 (germline): SGHVS, FNYEAQ. The trim removed 1 base at V and 3 bases at J, leaving 7 bases unmatched. The CDR3 has 16 amino acids. CDR3 amino acids: CASSLGSSGSFYEQYF. CDR3 coding DNA: TGTGCCAGCAGCTTAGGTAGTAGCGGGAGTTTCTACGAGCAGTACTTC.

This clonotype has ten or more counts. The rearrangement links TRBV10-3 to TRBJ1-4; the D is unclear. Trimming removed 5 bases at V and 0 bases at J, with 7 bases between. Germline V lookup: CDR1 ENHRY, CDR2 SYGVKD. The CDR3 runs 14 residues. This CDR3 reads CAISNSATNEKLFF. The CDR3 DNA reads TGTGCCATCAGTAACAGCGCAACTAATGAAAAACTGTTTTTT.

This clonotype showed up many times. V usage is TRBV5-6 and J usage is TRBJ1-2, with D possibly TRBD1 on 5 matching bases. The V gene lost 4 bases and the J gene lost 4 bases, with 20 bases spanning the gap. The CDR3 runs 16 residues. Germline V gene sequence: CDR1 SGHDT, CDR2 YYEEEE. The CDR3 spells CASSPQGRGPFYGYTF. In DNA form, the CDR3 reads TGTGCCAGCAGCCCCCAAGGAAGGGGTCCCTTCTATGGCTACACCTTC.

V usage is TRBV6-1 and J usage is TRBJ1-6; possible D gene TRBD1, 6 bases. Per the germline V gene, CDR1 is MNHNS and CDR2 is SASEGT. The CDR3 spans 13 residues. V was shortened by 7 bases and J by 5 bases, with 9 bases between the two germline ends. The CDR3 nucleotides read TGTGCCAGCACGAGGGGGGATAATTCACCCCTCCACTTT. Its protein is CASTRGDNSPLHF.

The sample holds many counts of this clonotype. This chain joins TRBV12-3 or TRBV12-4 and TRBJ1-5, with 10 bases fitting TRBD1. The CDR3 consists of 14 residues. Losses at the gene ends were 6 bases for V and 5 bases for J; bases not matched to a gene: 4. The CDR3 sequence: CASSWTGGDQPQHF. CDR3 in DNA: TGTGCCAGCAGCTGGACAGGGGGTGATCAGCCCCAGCATTTT.

The chain combines TRBV19 with TRBJ2-4, with D hard to call. Germline loops: CDR1 LNHDA, CDR2 SQIVND (reference sequence). This CDR3 comprises 12 residues. V gave up 3 bases and J gave up 2 bases, with 2 bases separating them. The CDR3 bases are TGTGCCAGTAGTATGACCAAAAACATTCAGTACTTC. Its protein is CASSMTKNIQYF.